The TCR beta chain described here comes from a study of blood T cell repertoires in COVID-19. Background on the study: Sites across the United States, Italy and Spain contributed samples from acute and convalescent COVID-19.

At least ten counts were recorded for this clone. This CDR3 contains 15 residues. The germline CDR1 and CDR2 sequences are MNHNY and SVGAGI (reference sequence). The V and J ends lost 0 bases and 8 bases respectively, with 13 bases between them. The method was immunoSEQ multiplex PCR; TCRdb's version includes in-frame clones alone and lacks a portion of them. Here the sample spans roughly 110,000 clones, around four fifths being singletons. V gene TRBV6-6 combines with J gene TRBJ1-4, with D possibly TRBD1 on 6 matching bases. Source material: peripheral blood. The TCR was taken from an older woman with acute or convalescent COVID-19. Written as DNA, the CDR3 is TGTGCCAGCAGTTACTCGTTGGGGGCTCGAGAAAAACTGTTTTTT. It specifies CASSYSLGAREKLFF.